This T cell receptor (beta chain) was observed in a study of T cell repertoires in cytomegalovirus infection. Overall study context: In public TCR beta signatures, there were indications of both CMV infection and matching HLA type.

This clonotype appeared many times. No antigen is known for it. TCRdb re-called the reads through MiXCR, storing one row per CDR3 protein. The sample has some 300,000 distinct CDR3 sequences, approximately 8.9% seen once. Germline-derived CDR1 and CDR2 are DFQATT and SNEGSKA (reference sequence). V gave up 4 bases and J gave up 2 bases, with 20 bases separating them. The CDR3 is made up of 16 amino acids. General study points: There were HLA-C-restricted CMV-specific TCR beta clonotypes dominating the ex vivo response. People with CMV and the relevant HLA were identified by cumulative public TCR beta family frequency.

The chain uses TRBV20-1 and TRBJ2-5; a weak D match, TRBD2 (5 bases). The source material was PBMCs. The sequence came from a human donor in good health (CMV status not recorded). Some clones in this sample may be carry-over from other donors' samples. The CDR3 protein is CSAIRPPAERQETQYF. Here the CDR3 DNA reads TGCAGTGCTATTCGACCCCCAGCGGAACGACAAGAGACCCAGTACTTC.